The 10 T cell receptor beta chains below were found in one sample sequenced in a study of blood T cells in healthy people across ages. With a J-beta primer mix and a sample-barcoded 5' primer, a second PCR ran about 7 to 12 cycles. TCRdb used MiXCR to reprocess the 5' RACE reads, holding one entry per CDR3 protein. The sample holds some 1.4 million distinct CDR3 sequences, roughly 45% seen once. The sequenced sample consisted of blood. These receptors were collected from a woman aged 18-30 years in good health.

This sequence joins TRBV7-2 and TRBJ2-1; D gene unclear. The germline V gene encodes CDR1 SGHTA and CDR2 FQGNSA. The germline V and J ends were trimmed by 0 bases and 8 bases, with 14 bases remaining between them. The CDR3 length is 15 residues. The CDR3 sequence is CASSLAARREYEQFF. The CDR3 DNA reads as TGTGCCAGCAGCTTAGCGGCCCGGAGAGAATATGAGCAGTTCTTC.

The sample holds a few counts of this clonotype. This rearrangement joins TRBV6-5 to TRBJ1-6; D gene ambiguous. The length of the CDR3 is 15 residues. The germline CDR1 and CDR2 sequences are MNHEY and SVGAGI. V lost 1 base to trimming and J lost 10 bases, with 14 bases between them. The CDR3 protein is CASSYFEGMGSPLHF. The CDR3 DNA reads as TGTGCCAGCAGTTACTTCGAGGGAATGGGGTCACCCCTCCACTTT.

V gene TRBV7-8 combines with J gene TRBJ2-1; perhaps TRBD1 as D (5 bases). The CDR3 is 13 amino acids. From germline, CDR1 is SGHVS and CDR2 FQNEAQ. Trimming took 5 bases from V and 7 from J, leaving 12 bases between them. This CDR3 reads CASSLDSRNEQFF. In DNA form, the CDR3 reads TGTGCCAGCAGCCTCGACAGTAGGAATGAGCAGTTCTTC.

This clonotype has only a few counts. The J gene is TRBJ2-1, the V gene TRBV20-1; 8 nucleotides match TRBD2. From germline, CDR1 is DFQATT and CDR2 SNEGSKA (reference sequence). V was clipped by 7 bases and J by 1 base; unmatched bases: 12. The CDR3 has 16 amino acids. Written as DNA, the CDR3 is TGCAGTGTGAGCGTCCTACTAGCGGAGTCCTACAATGAGCAGTTCTTC. Amino acid sequence: CSVSVLLAESYNEQFF.

This clonotype is a singleton in its sample. V and J are TRBV30 and TRBJ2-1; the D is unclear. The germline V gene encodes CDR1 GTSNPN and CDR2 SVGIG (reference sequence). V was clipped by 4 bases and J by 3 bases, with 10 bases between them. The CDR3 has 13 residues. The CDR3 loop is CAWNTFGYNEQFF. CDR3 in DNA: TGTGCCTGGAACACGTTTGGCTACAATGAGCAGTTCTTC. Looking up the rest from reference TRBV30 and TRBJ2-1 gives the full variable domain: SQTIHQWPATLVQPVGSPLSLECTVEGTSNPNLYWYRQAAGRGLQLLFYSVGIGQISSEVPQNLSASRPQDRQFILSSKKLLLSDSGFYLCAWNTFGYNEQFFGPGTRLTVL.

V usage is TRBV7-2 and J usage is TRBJ2-3, with 7 bases matching TRBD2. The CDR3 has 13 amino acids. Germline values: CDR1 SGHTA, CDR2 FQGNSA. Losses at the gene ends were 5 bases for V and 10 bases for J; bases not matched to a gene: 9. CDR3 sequence (DNA): TGTGCCAGCAGCCCACCAGCGGGGTTTTCGCAGTATTTT. Its protein product is CASSPPAGFSQYF.

The CDR3 region has the DNA TGTGCCAGCTCTCAGTCCCCATTCCGGGCAGGGCACCACGAGCAGTACTTC. Its translation is CASSQSPFRAGHHEQYF. The chain recombines TRBV28 with TRBJ2-4, with a weak D call TRBD1 (5 bases). The J call is doubtful: the DNA matches TRBJ2-7 better. CDR1 and CDR2 from the germline V gene are MDHEN and SYDVKM. The CDR3 totals 17 residues.

The chain carries TRBV29-1 and TRBJ1-1; D is undetermined. Trimming shortened V by 3 bases and J by 1 base, and 9 bases separated the two germline ends. Germline V gene lookup returns CDR1 SQVTM and CDR2 ANQGSEA. This CDR3 is built from 13 residues. Here the CDR3 DNA reads TGCAGCGTTGAGAGAGATACGAACACTGAAGCTTTCTTT. Its protein is CSVERDTNTEAFF.

The chain employs TRBV7-2 and TRBJ2-3, with 9 bases fitting TRBD2. J gave up 3 bases and V 8 bases, and 12 bases lay outside the gene matches. The germline V gene has CDR1 SGHTA and CDR2 FQGNSA. CDR3 length: 16 amino acids. CDR3 residues: CASGTGVAGETDTQYF. DNA of the CDR3: TGTGCCAGCGGAACGGGGGTAGCGGGAGAGACAGATACGCAGTATTTT.

Ten or more counts support this clonotype. This chain connects TRBV9 to TRBJ2-7, with no clear D. This CDR3 has 15 residues. Between the trimmed V and J ends, which lost 3 bases and 5 bases, there was a span of 18 bases. Germline-derived CDR1 and CDR2 are SGDLS and YYNGEE. This chain's CDR3 is CASSATLLGGHEQYF. In DNA, the CDR3 is TGTGCCAGCAGCGCTACTCTATTGGGCGGCCACGAGCAGTACTTC.